These 22 T cell receptor beta chains were sequenced from one sample in a study of blood T cell repertoires in COVID-19. Only in-frame clones appear in the TCRdb table, and some are missing; sequencing was by immunoSEQ multiplex PCR. The table shows some 170,000 clones, with about 80% occurring only once. Sequenced input: peripheral blood. The receptors were gathered from a woman older than 75 with acute or convalescent COVID-19.

Here the CDR3 DNA reads TGTGCCAGCAGCTCCGCACAGGGCGGGTGGACTGAAGCTTTCTTT. Its translation is CASSSAQGGWTEAFF. The chain combines TRBV5-4 with TRBJ1-1; perhaps TRBD1 as D (6 bases). The CDR3 covers 15 residues. CDR1 and CDR2 from the germline V gene are SGHNT and YYREEE (reference sequence). The V and J ends lost 3 bases and 5 bases respectively, with 17 bases between them.

V is TRBV12-5 and J is TRBJ2-5; 9 bases fit TRBD1. The germline CDR1 and CDR2 sequences are LGHNT and FRNRAP. The CDR3 totals 13 residues. Trimming cost V 5 bases and J 5 bases; bases outside gene matches: 3. CDR3 residues: CASGRDRAETQYF. The CDR3 coding sequence is TGTGCTAGTGGTCGGGACAGGGCGGAGACCCAGTACTTC. Complete variable domain (other parts from reference TRBV12-5 and TRBJ2-5): DARVTQTPRHKVTEMGQEVTMRCQPILGHNTVFWYRQTMMQGLELLAYFRNRAPLDDSGMPKDRFSAEMPDATLATLKIQPSEPRDSAVYFCASGRDRAETQYFGPGTRLLVL.

This chain uses TRBV28 with TRBJ1-1, with TRBD1 as a possible D gene (6 bases). The CDR3 is 18 residues long. Germline lookup yields CDR1 MDHEN and CDR2 SYDVKM. V lost 5 bases and J 0 bases, leaving 22 bases between the germline ends. In nucleotides, the CDR3 is TGTGCCAGCAGTCCGGGTTGGGGGCAGCCTTTTATGAACACTGAAGCTTTCTTT. It is translated as CASSPGWGQPFMNTEAFF.

This clone was observed once. The genes are TRBV11-2 and TRBJ2-1, with 8 bases fitting TRBD2. Trimming took 2 bases from V and 5 from J; bases not matched to a gene: 5. The CDR3 contains 15 residues. From germline, CDR1 is SGHAT and CDR2 FQNNGV. The CDR3, as DNA: TGTGCCAGCAGCTTACTTGGGACTAGGGACAATGAGCAGTTCTTC. Its protein product is CASSLLGTRDNEQFF.

The V call is TRBV6-2 or TRBV6-3, the J call TRBJ2-7; 12 nucleotides line up with TRBD1. Looked up from germline, CDR1 is MNHEY and CDR2 is SVGEGT. Trimming removed 5 bases from V and 4 bases from J; junction bases left unmatched: 6. The CDR3 has 15 residues. The DNA for the CDR3 is TGTGCCAGCAGTGGGGGGACAGGGGGCGTTTACGAGCAGTACTTC. It codes for CASSGGTGGVYEQYF.

The V and J genes are TRBV6-1 and TRBJ1-2; D ambiguous. Trimming shortened V by 1 base and J by 5 bases, and 11 bases separated the two germline ends. This CDR3 region has 14 residues. In germline, CDR1 is MNHNS, CDR2 SASEGT. The CDR3 sequence is CASSEVLSSYGYTF. CDR3 coding DNA: TGTGCCAGCAGTGAAGTCCTAAGTAGTTATGGCTACACCTTC.

The chain joins TRBV4-3 to TRBJ1-2, with a tentative D call TRBD1 (6 bases). Trimming removed 1 base at V and 2 bases at J, with 8 bases between. The germline V gene encodes CDR1 LGHNA and CDR2 YSLEER. The CDR3 totals 14 residues. The CDR3 nucleotides are TGCGCCAGCAGCCAAGGGACAGAGAACTATGGCTACACCTTC. Translating it yields CASSQGTENYGYTF.

The chain is built from TRBV20-1 and TRBJ2-1; 11 bases are shared with TRBD2. Germline CDR1 and CDR2: DFQATT and SNEGSKA (reference sequence). CDR3 length equals 14 residues. Trimming removed 3 bases from V and 7 bases from J; junction bases left unmatched: 5. This CDR3 reads CSASSSGRLNEQFF. As DNA, the CDR3 is TGCAGTGCTAGTTCTAGCGGGAGGCTTAATGAGCAGTTCTTC.

The rearrangement links TRBV5-5 to TRBJ2-3, with 12 bases fitting TRBD2. Unmatched junction bases numbered 6, after V lost 4 bases and J lost 3 bases. CDR3 size: 16 residues. Germline V lookup: CDR1 SGHKS, CDR2 YYEKEE (reference sequence). The CDR3 coding sequence is TGTGCCAGCAGCCGCCGACTAGCGGGAGCAACAGATACGCAGTATTTT. Amino acid sequence: CASSRRLAGATDTQYF.

The rearrangement uses TRBV28 and TRBJ2-7; tentatively, D is TRBD1 (6 bases). CDR3 length equals 15 residues. Germline V gene lookup returns CDR1 MDHEN and CDR2 SYDVKM. Trimming left V 6 bases short and J 12 bases short, with 27 bases between. As DNA, the CDR3 is TGTGCCAGCAGCCCGCATACAGGGAAGCCAAAGAGTAGGTACTTC. This encodes CASSPHTGKPKSRYF.

Only one count was recorded for this clone. The rearrangement uses TRBV5-6 and TRBJ1-4, with D unresolved. The V gene's germline CDR1 is SGHDT and CDR2 YYEEEE. V lost 5 bases, J lost 5 bases, and 13 bases lay in between. The CDR3 runs to 14 residues. The CDR3 sequence: CASSLRGLNEKLFF. As DNA, the CDR3 is TGTGCCAGCAGTTTGCGCGGCCTCAATGAAAAACTGTTTTTT.

The rearrangement joins TRBV27 to TRBJ1-4, with a possible D match to TRBD1 (5 bases). Germline V gene data show CDR1 as MNHEY and CDR2 as SMNVEV (reference sequence). The CDR3 runs to 14 residues. The ends were cut back, 5 bases at V and 5 bases at J, with 12 bases in the middle. CDR3 bases: TGTGCCAGCAGTCTCAACAGGTGGAATGAAAAACTGTTTTTT. This translates into CASSLNRWNEKLFF.

The J gene is TRBJ2-3, the V gene TRBV4-2; 13 bases align to TRBD2. Losses at the gene ends were 1 base for V and 4 bases for J; bases not matched to a gene: 8. The CDR3 runs to 18 residues. The germline CDR1 and CDR2 sequences are LGHNA and YNFKEQ. CDR3: CASSQVSQLAGGSDTQYF. CDR3 nucleotide sequence: TGTGCCAGCAGCCAAGTCTCTCAACTAGCGGGGGGGTCAGATACGCAGTATTTT.

This chain links TRBV6-6 with TRBJ2-1; the match to TRBD1 covers 8 bases. In germline, CDR1 is MNHNY, CDR2 SVGAGI (reference sequence). The CDR3 loop spans 15 amino acids. The trim removed 4 bases at V and 7 bases at J, leaving 9 bases unmatched. DNA of the CDR3: TGTGCCAGCAGTTTTGGGACAGGTTTACGGAATGAGCAGTTCTTC. This codes for CASSFGTGLRNEQFF.

The V call is TRBV28, the J call TRBJ1-4; TRBD1 is a possible D gene (5 bases). The CDR3 has 12 amino acids. The V and J ends lost 6 bases and 10 bases respectively, with 12 bases between them. Germline CDR1 and CDR2: MDHEN and SYDVKM. CDR3: CASSLGGTKLFF. In nucleotides, the CDR3 is TGTGCCAGCAGCTTAGGAGGGACAAAACTGTTTTTT.

For this clone: Other DNA variants within this sample encode the same CDR3. J is TRBJ2-2 and V is TRBV6-2 or TRBV6-3; TRBD2 matches at 11 bases. The germline gives CDR1 MNHEY, CDR2 SVGEGT. Trimming removed 0 bases from V and 2 bases from J; junction bases left unmatched: 8. This CDR3 comprises 19 residues. The CDR3 DNA follows: TGTGCCAGCAGTTACTCGAGGCTAGCGGGGGGTCTCAACACCGGGGAGCTGTTTTTT. Its protein is CASSYSRLAGGLNTGELFF.

V usage is TRBV5-4 and J usage is TRBJ1-2; the match to TRBD1 covers 9 bases. Per the germline V gene, CDR1 is SGHNT and CDR2 is YYREEE (reference sequence). Trimming at V came to 1 base and at J to 3 bases, leaving 7 bases not matched to a gene. CDR3 length: 16 residues. DNA for the CDR3: TGTGCCAGCAGCTTGACCCGGACAGGGGCGGACTATGGCTACACCTTC. Its protein is CASSLTRTGADYGYTF.

This chain joins TRBV7-3 and TRBJ2-3; 10 nucleotides agree with TRBD2. With 5 bases clipped from V and 2 bases from J, the junction kept 4 bases outside the gene matches. Germline CDR1 is SGHTA and CDR2 is FQGTGA. The CDR3 is 15 amino acids. The chain's CDR3 is CASSHTSGVTDTQYF. CDR3 bases: TGTGCCAGCAGCCATACTAGCGGGGTCACAGATACGCAGTATTTT.

This clone was found a few times. This rearrangement joins TRBV4-3 to TRBJ2-1; a possible D gene is TRBD1 (6 bases). The CDR3 runs to 14 residues. CDR1 LGHNA and CDR2 YSLEER come from the germline V gene. Trimming shortened V by 6 bases and J by 1 base, and 10 bases separated the two germline ends. Here the CDR3 reads CASSPGVSYNEQFF. The CDR3 DNA follows: TGCGCCAGCAGTCCAGGGGTATCCTACAATGAGCAGTTCTTC.

V is TRBV2 and J is TRBJ1-2; D not certain. CDR3 size: 12 residues. V dropped 6 bases and J dropped 5 bases, with 10 bases sitting between them. The germline CDR1 and CDR2 sequences are SNHLY and FYNNEI. CDR3 nucleotide sequence: TGTGCCAGCAGGGCCGGCGGGTATGGCTACACCTTC. This encodes CASRAGGYGYTF.

In DNA, the CDR3 is TGTGCCAGCAGGAAGACAGGGTCTATCGCCAACACTGAAGCTTTCTTT. Protein product: CASRKTGSIANTEAFF. The genes are TRBV2 and TRBJ1-1, with TRBD1 identical over 7 bases. Per germline, CDR1 SNHLY and CDR2 FYNNEI. The CDR3 sequence is 16 residues long. V was clipped by 6 bases and J by 2 bases; unmatched bases: 12.

The chain is built from TRBV6-2 or TRBV6-3 and TRBJ1-2; the D is unclear. With 2 bases removed from V and 3 bases from J, the gap between germline ends came to 10 bases. Germline CDR1 MNHEY, CDR2 SVGEGT. The CDR3 spans 14 residues. The CDR3 DNA is TGTGCCAGCAGTTACGGAGGGAGCGACTATGGCTACACCTTC. It translates to CASSYGGSDYGYTF.